This T cell receptor beta chain is from a study of cytomegalovirus exposure and HLA in healthy donors. Study-level background: Among the 350 to 500 donors who were genotyped, about 86% fell in the genetic ancestry cluster that is associated with self-reported Caucasian donors.

The study, taken as a whole, reports: Prior analysis indicated that the majority of TCR beta V segments exhibited productivity approximately 87% or approximately 30% of the time. With later analysis, a missense DCLRE1C variant became linked to TCR beta V- and J-gene trimming. Across HLA loci, a later analysis found differing TCR association rates, with DRB1 most and HLA-C fewest.

This clone was seen a handful of times. Antigen unknown. The PCR ran on 60 Vbeta and 13 Jbeta primers. The repertoire was sequenced with immunoSEQ multiplex PCR; TCRdb's copy has only in-frame clones and lacks some. This table holds around 110,000 clones, about four fifths found once. This CDR3 is 14 amino acids long. Germline V CDR1 and CDR2: MNHEY, SVGAGI. V dropped 6 bases and J dropped 7; count of bases not matched to a gene: 4. The chain links TRBV6-5 to TRBJ2-1; 12 bases are shared with TRBD2. Sequencing used PBMCs. This TCR came from a woman aged 30 to 39 in good health and CMV-seronegative. CDR3: CASSGGTSGNEQFF. Written as DNA, the CDR3 is TGTGCCAGCAGCGGGGGGACTAGCGGGAATGAGCAGTTCTTC.